The text below deals with one TCR beta chain. These data come from a study of OX40 agonist ivuxolimab in advanced cancers. Study-level background: Ivuxolimab is an agonistic anti-OX40 (CD134) antibody, and patients were treated with it. Dose-escalation patients' cancers were hepatocellular carcinoma, melanoma, renal cell or head and neck cancer.

V was pared by 3 bases and J by 1 base, with 6 bases between. Germline V CDR1 and CDR2: KGHSH, LQKENI. The CDR3 has 13 residues. Assay: immunoSEQ multiplex PCR; the TCRdb copy retains only in-frame clones and omits some. The data hold about 48,000 clones, with 85% observed a single time. The chain couples TRBV18 to TRBJ1-2, with D perhaps TRBD1 (6 bases). The receptor comes from an adult with an advanced solid tumor such as melanoma, head and neck, liver or kidney cancer. Sequences were derived from CD4+ or CD8+ T cells sorted from blood, sampled in a trial of the OX40 agonist ivuxolimab. CDR3 DNA: TGTGCCAGCTCACCGGACAGTAACTATGGCTACACCTTC. Translation gives CASSPDSNYGYTF.